A selection of T cell receptor beta chains follows, all from one sample in a study of T cell responses to AZD1222 COVID-19 vaccine. Generated by immunoSEQ multiplex PCR, the TCRdb table keeps only in-frame clones and is missing some. The table has 140,000 to 150,000 clones, roughly 92% seen once. The specimen comprised peripheral blood, sampled on day 0 of AZD1222 vaccination. The receptors were sampled from an adult in good health. Both conserved end residues are part of each CDR3.

J gene,V gene,CDR3 protein
TRBJ1-2,TRBV27,CASSLSRGPGNRGGYTF
TRBJ1-2,TRBV6-1,CASSEVRGAQGYTF
TRBJ2-4,TRBV11-3,CASSPGGVENIQYF
TRBJ2-3,TRBV2,CASSVRTGADTQYF
TRBJ2-7,TRBV7-9,CASSLQAGAYEQYF
TRBJ2-3,TRBV18,CASSLGGSRSDTQYF
TRBJ2-7,TRBV10-3,CAISESEGGSYEQYF
TRBJ1-3,TRBV11-2,CASSPLGTHPTGNTIYF
TRBJ1-3,TRBV7-9,CASSLGGTGNTIYF
TRBJ2-5,TRBV7-3,CASSFGLAGLQETQYF
TRBJ2-4,TRBV2,CASSEQGAKNIQYF
TRBJ1-1,TRBV5-1,CASSPDPRNTEAFF
TRBJ2-5,TRBV5-4,CASSSDGTGGKETQYF
TRBJ1-5,TRBV28,CASSFTRLWQPQHF
TRBJ1-2,TRBV5-4,CASSSAERTGNYGYTF
TRBJ1-2,TRBV28,CASSSATGRGYTF
TRBJ1-1,TRBV5-6,CASSFTQGGAFF
TRBJ1-2,TRBV6-5,CASSSGSGGHYGYTF
TRBJ1-2,TRBV6-5,CASSPFVRLGYGYTF
TRBJ2-7,TRBV5-4,CASSQEPGAQDGEQYF
TRBJ1-1,TRBV29-1,CSVEGQSVNTEAFF
TRBJ2-1,TRBV6-1,CASSEDRVSNEQFF
TRBJ1-4,TRBV6-4,CASSRDSNEKLFF
TRBJ2-1,TRBV19,CASSRLAGVYNEQFF
TRBJ2-1,TRBV7-9,CASSTAGLGGEQFF
TRBJ2-1,TRBV5-1,CASSLTGRTPNEQFF
TRBJ1-6,TRBV2,CASSEAWLSYNSPLHF
TRBJ2-5,TRBV6-5,CASSRRGVPETQYF
TRBJ2-7,TRBV30,CAWGNTGFYEQYF
TRBJ1-1,TRBV5-1,CASSLPWTGDMNTEAFF
TRBJ2-1,TRBV5-1,CASSLEGHSYNEQFF
TRBJ1-2,TRBV27,CASSLARGGNYGYTF
TRBJ2-1,TRBV5-6,CASSLAVPYNEQFF
TRBJ1-1,TRBV27,CASSLRGAGKAFF
TRBJ2-7,TRBV5-4,CASSLGGSLDEQYF
TRBJ2-5,TRBV19,CASSPQGGLRGQETQYF
TRBJ2-7,TRBV7-9,CASSFGTATVYEQYF
TRBJ2-1,TRBV18,CASSPRRDNEQFF
TRBJ2-7,TRBV5-1,CASSLTEPGRYEQYF
TRBJ1-1,TRBV7-9,CASSPLRGGPNTEAFF
TRBJ2-7,TRBV2,CASTWSGNSYEQYF
TRBJ2-7,TRBV9,CASSVGVAEKPYEQYF
TRBJ1-2,TRBV19,CASSIEGDFGYTF
TRBJ2-5,TRBV2,CASSDRGETQYF